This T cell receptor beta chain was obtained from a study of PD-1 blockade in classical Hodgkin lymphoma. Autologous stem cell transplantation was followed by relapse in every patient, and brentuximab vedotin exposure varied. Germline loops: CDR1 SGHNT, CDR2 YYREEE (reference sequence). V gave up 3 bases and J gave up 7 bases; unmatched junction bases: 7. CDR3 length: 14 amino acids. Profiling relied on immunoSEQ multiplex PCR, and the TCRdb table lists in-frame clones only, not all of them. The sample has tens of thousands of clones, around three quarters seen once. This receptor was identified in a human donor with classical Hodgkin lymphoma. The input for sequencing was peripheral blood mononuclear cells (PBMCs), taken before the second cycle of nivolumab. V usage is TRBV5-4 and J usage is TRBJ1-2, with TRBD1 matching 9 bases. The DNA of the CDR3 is TGTGCCAGCAGCTATCCGGGACAGGGTTTTGGCTACACCTTC. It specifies CASSYPGQGFGYTF.